The 24 T cell receptor beta chains below all came from one sample that was sequenced in a study of T-cell memory formation after mild COVID-19. TCRdb independently ran MiXCR on the 5' RACE reads; one entry per CDR3 protein. The sample records approximately 210,000 distinct CDR3 sequences, roughly 30% being singletons. Sequenced input: PBMCs or a T cell subset sorted from them (not recorded which). These receptors originate from an adult woman who had mild COVID-19 (a few samples of this study predate the infection). Cell type and time point are not known.

This chain links TRBV4-2 with TRBJ2-7; 11 nucleotides line up with TRBD2. The V and J ends lost 4 bases and 1 base, in that order; junction bases with no gene match: 12. This CDR3 has 18 amino acids. The V gene's germline CDR1 is LGHNA and CDR2 YNFKEQ. The DNA for the CDR3 is TGTGCCAGCAGCCCTGAGACTAGCGGGACGCCACGGTCCTACGAGCAGTACTTC. Translation gives CASSPETSGTPRSYEQYF.

The J gene is TRBJ1-1, the V gene TRBV12-3 or TRBV12-4; D is ambiguous. V lost 5 bases, J lost 3 bases, and 10 bases lay in between. The CDR3 sequence is 13 residues long. CDR3 in amino acids: CASSPQVDTEAFF. The DNA for the CDR3 is TGTGCCAGCAGTCCCCAGGTGGACACTGAAGCTTTCTTT.

The chain links TRBV12-3 or TRBV12-4 to TRBJ2-7; 7 nucleotides agree with TRBD2. This CDR3 has 14 amino acids. V lost 6 bases, J lost 2 bases, and 7 bases stayed unmatched. DNA for the CDR3: TGTGCCAGCAGCTCGATGGGAGGGGCCTACGAGCAGTACTTC. As protein: CASSSMGGAYEQYF.

This chain connects TRBV11-2 to TRBJ2-3; D is perhaps TRBD2 (6 bases). Germline CDR1 is SGHAT and CDR2 is FQNNGV. This CDR3 has 19 residues. The V and J ends lost 3 bases and 5 bases respectively, with 27 bases between them. This CDR3 is CASSLLEPGLLSWGDTQYF. CDR3 bases: TGTGCCAGCAGCTTGCTAGAGCCGGGACTTCTCTCCTGGGGAGATACGCAGTATTTT.

The chain combines TRBV6-2 or TRBV6-3 with TRBJ2-5; 11 positions agree with TRBD2. The trim removed 8 bases at V and 4 bases at J, leaving 9 bases unmatched. This CDR3 comprises 15 residues. Germline lookup yields CDR1 MNHEY and CDR2 SVGEGT. CDR3 nucleotides: TGTGCCAGCTCCCTGGCCGGGACTAGCGGAGAGACCCAGTACTTC. Translation: CASSLAGTSGETQYF.

This clonotype appeared many times. The rearrangement links TRBV30 to TRBJ1-2; possibly TRBD1 for D (5 bases). Germline CDR1 and CDR2: GTSNPN and SVGIG (reference sequence). The CDR3 sequence is 13 residues long. V gave up 6 bases and J gave up 9 bases, with 20 bases separating them. CDR3 in amino acids: CACPTRDPTRYTF. DNA of the CDR3: TGTGCCTGTCCAACCCGGGACCCCACGCGCTACACCTTC.

The gene calls are TRBV7-9 and TRBJ2-7, with D possibly being TRBD2 (5 bases). This CDR3 is 12 amino acids long. V was pared by 5 bases and J by 4 bases, with 9 bases between. Germline V CDR1 and CDR2: SEHNR, FQNEAQ (reference sequence). The CDR3 loop reads CASSTGLYEQYF. The CDR3 DNA reads TGTGCCAGCAGCACTGGACTGTACGAGCAGTACTTC.

The chain employs TRBV7-8 and TRBJ2-7, with 7 bases identical to TRBD1. This CDR3 has 17 amino acids. V gave up 4 bases and J gave up 3 bases; unmatched junction bases: 15. CDR1 is SGHVS and CDR2 is FQNEAQ in the germline V gene. The CDR3 nucleotides are TGTGCCAGCAGCTCCCGACCCTTCCCAGACAGGGTCTACGAGCAGTACTTC. Its protein is CASSSRPFPDRVYEQYF. Full variable domain (rest looked up from reference TRBV7-8 and TRBJ2-7): GAGVSQSPRYKVAKRGQDVALRCDPISGHVSLFWYQQALGQGPEFLTYFQNEAQLDKSGLPSDRFFAERPEGSVSTLKIQRTQQEDSAVYLCASSSRPFPDRVYEQYFGPGTRLTVT.

This clonotype has a handful of counts. V is TRBV24-1 and J is TRBJ2-6; 7 nucleotides line up with TRBD1. Germline-derived CDR1 and CDR2 are KGHDR and SFDVKD. CDR3 length equals 18 residues. J gave up 0 bases and V 3 bases, and 7 bases lay outside the gene matches. The CDR3 bases are TGTGCCACCAGTGATCGGGACAGAGTTGGCTCTGGGGCCAACGTCCTGACTTTC. It specifies CATSDRDRVGSGANVLTF.

This clonotype turned up a few times. The chain uses TRBV24-1 and TRBJ2-1; 7 bases are a match to TRBD1. V trimming: 7 bases; J trimming: 4 bases; junction bases outside the gene matches: 9. Germline V gene lookup returns CDR1 KGHDR and CDR2 SFDVKD. The CDR3 is made up of 15 amino acids. The CDR3, as DNA: TGTGCCACCAGCGTTAGGGGGCCCTCTTACAATGAGCAGTTCTTC. Its protein product is CATSVRGPSYNEQFF.

V gene TRBV6-6 combines with J gene TRBJ2-1; 8 nucleotides match TRBD2. CDR1 is MNHNY, CDR2 SVGAGI, per germline (reference sequence). This CDR3 has 16 amino acids. J lost 7 bases, V lost 8 bases, and 16 bases had no gene match. CDR3 bases: TGTGCCAGCGTAGACCAGTCGGGGGGGCTCTGGAATGAGCAGTTCTTC. As protein: CASVDQSGGLWNEQFF.

J is TRBJ1-2 and V is TRBV29-1; tentative D call: TRBD1 (5 bases). Trimming stripped 6 bases from V and 0 bases from J, with 11 bases between. This CDR3 comprises 13 residues. The germline V gene encodes CDR1 SQVTM and CDR2 ANQGSEA. The CDR3 here is CSVGHQANYGYTF. The CDR3 bases are TGCAGCGTCGGACACCAAGCTAACTATGGCTACACCTTC.

The genes are TRBV5-5 and TRBJ2-3; 7 bases match TRBD2. Germline-derived CDR1 and CDR2 are SGHKS and YYEKEE (reference sequence). CDR3 length equals 15 residues. V gave up 6 bases and J gave up 2 bases; unmatched junction bases: 9. The CDR3 bases are TGTGCCAGCAAACATAGCGGGTATATCACAGATACGCAGTATTTT. Translating it yields CASKHSGYITDTQYF.

The gene calls are TRBV7-6 and TRBJ1-1; TRBD1 might be the D (5 bases). In germline, CDR1 is SGHVS, CDR2 FNYEAQ. The CDR3 extends over 16 amino acids. V gave up 1 base and J gave up 1 base, with 13 bases separating them. CDR3 sequence reads: CASSLESSGPNTEAFF. CDR3 in DNA: TGTGCCAGCAGCTTAGAGTCTTCAGGGCCGAACACTGAAGCTTTCTTT.

The chain links TRBV3-1 to TRBJ2-1; D call uncertain. The CDR3 loop spans 15 amino acids. V dropped 1 base and J dropped 1 base, with 8 bases sitting between them. The germline V gene has CDR1 LGHDT and CDR2 YNNKEL (reference sequence). The CDR3 loop reads CASSQATISYNEQFF. The CDR3 DNA follows: TGTGCCAGCAGCCAAGCGACAATATCCTACAATGAGCAGTTCTTC.

Comment on this clonotype: One end of the junction is discordant with germline, which a read error may explain. V usage is TRBV5-5 and J usage is TRBJ2-3; D not certain. CDR3 length: 16 residues. Germline CDR1 reads SGHKS; CDR2 reads YYEKEE (reference sequence). The CDR3 bases are TGTGGCAGCAGCTTGGATCCAGTGGGTTCGACAGATACGCAGTATTTT. It yields the protein CGSSLDPVGSTDTQYF.

This rearrangement joins TRBV12-3 or TRBV12-4 to TRBJ1-2; 7 bases match TRBD1. Trimming cost V 5 bases and J 7 bases; bases outside gene matches: 7. CDR3 length: 13 residues. The DNA of the CDR3 is TGTGCCAGCAGTACACAGGGGAGGCGTGGCTACACCTTC. As protein: CASSTQGRRGYTF.

This clonotype was counted between two and nine times. This chain uses TRBV18 with TRBJ2-6; D is unresolved. CDR3 length: 16 amino acids. Germline V gene sequence: CDR1 KGHSH, CDR2 LQKENI. Trimming took 2 bases from V and 4 from J, leaving 12 bases between them. The CDR3: CASSPIAVEGANVLTF. In DNA, the CDR3 is TGTGCCAGCTCACCAATCGCGGTGGAAGGGGCCAACGTCCTGACTTTC.

The V call is TRBV6-2 or TRBV6-3, the J call TRBJ1-5; D gene uncertain. The CDR3 runs 12 residues. With 7 bases removed from V and 7 bases from J, the gap between germline ends came to 11 bases. Germline V gene lookup returns CDR1 MNHEY and CDR2 SVGEGT. The CDR3 reads CASTTILQPQHF. The CDR3 DNA is TGTGCCAGCACCACTATCCTACAGCCCCAGCATTTT.

J is TRBJ2-3 and V is TRBV7-9, with D possibly called TRBD1 or TRBD2 (6 bases each). Trimming cost V 2 bases and J 5 bases, with 11 bases left between them. The CDR3 totals 14 residues. The germline V gene encodes CDR1 SEHNR and CDR2 FQNEAQ (reference sequence). CDR3 sequence: CASSLPGAIDTQYF. The CDR3 nucleotides read TGTGCCAGCAGCTTACCGGGGGCCATAGATACGCAGTATTTT.

The chain links TRBV6-2 or TRBV6-3 to TRBJ2-3; tentatively, D is TRBD2 (6 bases). The CDR3 sequence is 14 residues long. The germline gives CDR1 MNHEY, CDR2 SVGEGT. Trimming pared 5 bases from V and 4 bases from J, leaving 13 bases between. DNA of the CDR3: TGTGCCAGCAGTCGACTAGATGGCGCAGATACGCAGTATTTT. This sequence encodes CASSRLDGADTQYF.

This clonotype came up a few times. V usage is TRBV10-3 and J usage is TRBJ2-7; tentatively, D is TRBD1 (5 bases). The V and J ends lost 6 bases and 0 bases respectively, with 15 bases between them. Germline V gene sequence: CDR1 ENHRY, CDR2 SYGVKD. This CDR3 region has 15 residues. The CDR3 loop is CAISRSTESSYEQYF. CDR3 sequence (DNA): TGTGCCATCAGCCGATCGACAGAGAGCTCCTACGAGCAGTACTTC.

V gene TRBV14 combines with J gene TRBJ1-2; no reliable D call. Trimming pared 0 bases from V and 2 bases from J, leaving 1 base between. The germline V gene encodes CDR1 SGHDN and CDR2 FVKESK. The CDR3 contains 12 residues. The CDR3 region has the DNA TGTGCCAGCAGCCAAGAAAACTATGGCTACACCTTC. It translates to CASSQENYGYTF. Complete variable domain (other parts from reference TRBV14 and TRBJ1-2): EAGVTQFPSHSVIEKGQTVTLRCDPISGHDNLYWYRRVMGKEIKFLLHFVKESKQDESGMPNNRFLAERTGGTYSTLKVQPAELEDSGVYFCASSQENYGYTFGSGTRLTVV.

This clonotype was counted only a few times. The chain employs TRBV7-3 and TRBJ1-1; D gene ambiguous. The germline gives CDR1 SGHTA, CDR2 FQGTGA. Trimming left V 1 base short and J 7 bases short, with 16 bases between. The CDR3 totals 15 residues. CDR3 amino acids: CASSLKGATSGEAFF. In DNA form, the CDR3 reads TGTGCCAGCAGCTTAAAAGGAGCAACATCGGGTGAAGCTTTCTTT.